One and the same sample provided the 30 T cell receptor beta chains below, sequenced in a study of T cell responses to AZD1222 COVID-19 vaccine (dated by TCRdb to about 2021). Library preparation used the immunoSEQ multiplex PCR assay. TCRdb retrieved this table from immuneACCESS and kept in-frame rearrangements only. Not all clones are present; in checked studies, unresolved V genes account for under half, and no reason is known for the remainder. The sample contains about 130,000 clones, 92% of them found a single time. The top ten clonotypes cover roughly 3% of the sample. This specimen's time point label, interpreted: about 28 days (+/-7) after the second vaccine dose. Sample: peripheral blood, taken 28 days after the second AZD1222 dose. These TCRs come from an adult who received the AZD1222 COVID-19 vaccine.

The chain employs TRBV28 and TRBJ1-1; 9 bases are shared with TRBD1. J was trimmed by 4 bases and V by 1 base; bases with no gene match: 7. The length of the CDR3 is 16 residues. The germline V gene encodes CDR1 MDHEN and CDR2 SYDVKM. The CDR3 is CASSLYGTGGVTEAFF. DNA of the CDR3: TGTGCCAGCAGTTTATATGGAACAGGGGGCGTCACTGAAGCTTTCTTT.

The gene calls are TRBV3-1 (or the pseudogene TRBV3-2) and TRBJ1-1, with 7 nucleotides matching TRBD1. The CDR3 runs to 16 residues. The germline CDR1 and CDR2 sequences are LGHDT and YNNKEL (reference sequence). V shed 3 bases and J 3 bases; nucleotides not matched to a gene: 10. CDR3 sequence: CASSQSSSGGDTEAFF. The CDR3 nucleotides read TGTGCCAGCAGCCAGTCTTCATCAGGGGGGGACACTGAAGCTTTCTTT.

V gene TRBV7-9 combines with J gene TRBJ1-1; TRBD1 is a possible D gene (6 bases). The CDR3 totals 15 residues. Between the trimmed V and J ends, which lost 5 bases and 0 bases, there was a span of 13 bases. Germline V gives CDR1 SEHNR, CDR2 FQNEAQ (reference sequence). This CDR3 is CASSLGQSLNTEAFF. CDR3 in DNA: TGTGCCAGCAGCCTCGGACAGTCCCTGAACACTGAAGCTTTCTTT.

The chain is built from TRBV12-3 or TRBV12-4 and TRBJ2-2; D uncertain. The V end lost 5 bases, the J end lost 2 bases, and 6 bases lay between the germline ends. This CDR3 has 13 residues. The CDR3 DNA reads as TGTGCCAGCAGTCCTAGAAACACCGGGGAGCTGTTTTTT. Its protein product is CASSPRNTGELFF.

The rearrangement links TRBV7-2 to TRBJ1-6; perhaps TRBD1 as D (5 bases). The CDR3 runs to 15 residues. In germline, CDR1 is SGHTA, CDR2 FQGNSA. V lost 5 bases and J 8 bases, leaving 16 bases between the germline ends. In nucleotides, the CDR3 is TGTGCCAGCAGCCCTGAGGCGGGGCTCGATTCACCCCTCCACTTT. Translating it yields CASSPEAGLDSPLHF.

The chain couples TRBV28 to TRBJ1-2; a weak D match, TRBD1 (5 bases). Germline CDR1 reads MDHEN; CDR2 reads SYDVKM. The CDR3 spans 14 residues. V dropped 6 bases and J dropped 2 bases, with 13 bases sitting between them. CDR3 sequence reads: CASSTDTRNYGYTF. As DNA, the CDR3 is TGTGCCAGCAGCACGGACACGAGGAACTATGGCTACACCTTC.

The chain couples TRBV11-2 to TRBJ1-2, with no clear D. Deletions cut 3 bases from V and 6 bases from J, with 17 bases between. Germline V CDR1 and CDR2: SGHAT, FQNNGV. The CDR3 totals 15 residues. The CDR3 protein is CASSFIIAEAHGYTF. CDR3 nucleotide sequence: TGTGCCAGCAGCTTCATTATCGCAGAGGCCCATGGCTACACCTTC. The whole variable domain, remainder taken from reference TRBV11-2 and TRBJ1-2, is EAGVAQSPRYKIIEKRQSVAFWCNPISGHATLYWYQQILGQGPKLLIQFQNNGVVDDSQLPKDRFSAERLKGVDSTLKIQPAKLEDSAVYLCASSFIIAEAHGYTFGSGTRLTVV.

J is TRBJ2-7 and V is TRBV19, with D maybe TRBD2 (6 bases). V lost 6 bases, J lost 7 bases, and 16 bases lay in between. This CDR3 has 13 residues. Looked up from germline, CDR1 is LNHDA and CDR2 is SQIVND (reference sequence). CDR3 region: CASRLRDFGEQYF. CDR3 DNA sequence: TGTGCCAGTAGGCTAAGGGACTTTGGGGAGCAGTACTTC.

J is TRBJ2-1 and V is TRBV6-5; 7 bases are a match to TRBD1. This CDR3 comprises 14 residues. Germline CDR1 and CDR2: MNHEY and SVGAGI. V gave up 4 bases and J gave up 6 bases; unmatched junction bases: 6. The CDR3 nucleotides are TGTGCCAGCAGTTTATTGAGGGGGCCCAATGAGCAGTTCTTC. Protein sequence: CASSLLRGPNEQFF.

The rearrangement uses TRBV4-1 and TRBJ2-1; D is uncertain. V dropped 4 bases and J dropped 0 bases, with 7 bases sitting between them. The CDR3 runs 14 residues. Germline V lookup: CDR1 MGHRA, CDR2 YSYEKL. CDR3 DNA: TGCGCCAGCAGCCTTCGTTCCTCCTACAATGAGCAGTTCTTC. It codes for CASSLRSSYNEQFF.

This chain links TRBV3-1 (or the pseudogene TRBV3-2) with TRBJ2-3, with 8 bases identical to TRBD2. CDR1 and CDR2 from the germline V gene are LGHDT and YNNKEL (reference sequence). V lost 3 bases, J lost 1 base, and 6 bases stayed unmatched. This CDR3 has 16 residues. CDR3 amino acids: CASSHNSGSGTDTQYF. The CDR3, as DNA: TGTGCCAGCAGCCATAACAGCGGGAGTGGCACAGATACGCAGTATTTT.

The chain is built from TRBV30 and TRBJ1-2, with D unclear. The CDR3 has 11 residues. Trimming stripped 2 bases from V and 4 bases from J, with 5 bases between. Germline V gene sequence: CDR1 GTSNPN, CDR2 SVGIG (reference sequence). CDR3 DNA sequence: TGTGCCTGGAGTCGCTCCTATGGCTACACCTTC. Translated, it gives CAWSRSYGYTF.

The rearrangement links TRBV2 to TRBJ2-7, with TRBD2 identical over 7 bases. The CDR3 is made up of 11 amino acids. With 10 bases clipped from V and 4 bases from J, the junction kept 4 bases outside the gene matches. Looked up from germline, CDR1 is SNHLY and CDR2 is FYNNEI. CDR3 coding DNA: TGTGCCACCCGACTAGCTTACGAGCAGTACTTC. This gives the protein CATRLAYEQYF.

Turning to this clone: The identical CDR3 is also encoded by other nucleotide sequences in the sample. The rearrangement links TRBV28 to TRBJ2-7; TRBD1 matches 8 bases. This CDR3 is built from 14 residues. Germline values: CDR1 MDHEN, CDR2 SYDVKM. V shed 2 bases and J 4 bases; nucleotides not matched to a gene: 4. The CDR3 spells CASSLGQGAYEQYF. The CDR3 DNA sequence: TGTGCCAGCAGTTTAGGGCAGGGGGCTTACGAGCAGTACTTC.

This clone was seen only a few times. The CDR3 loop reads CASSPLTRDNEQFF. In DNA, the CDR3 is TGTGCCAGCTCCCCCCTGACAAGAGACAATGAGCAGTTCTTC. V is TRBV18 and J is TRBJ2-1; unclear D gene. The germline gives CDR1 KGHSH, CDR2 LQKENI. The CDR3 extends over 14 amino acids. The V gene lost 6 bases and the J gene lost 5 bases, with 14 bases spanning the gap.

This clone appeared a single time. V and J are TRBV11-2 and TRBJ1-2; 7 bases align to TRBD1. From germline, CDR1 is SGHAT and CDR2 FQNNGV. CDR3 length: 14 residues. With V trimmed by 5 bases and J by 7 bases, 10 bases remained unmatched. The CDR3 reads CASSRATGVTGYTF. CDR3 sequence (DNA): TGTGCCAGCAGCCGAGCCACAGGGGTGACTGGCTACACCTTC.

This chain connects TRBV28 to TRBJ1-1; no clear D. The V end lost 5 bases, the J end lost 2 bases, and 9 bases lay between the germline ends. The CDR3 sequence is 13 residues long. Germline CDR1 reads MDHEN; CDR2 reads SYDVKM. The DNA for the CDR3 is TGTGCCAGCAGTCGGTACAAAAACACTGAAGCTTTCTTT. This sequence encodes CASSRYKNTEAFF.

The rearrangement uses TRBV9 and TRBJ1-1; 10 nucleotides align to TRBD1. Germline V lookup: CDR1 SGDLS, CDR2 YYNGEE. There are 16 residues in the CDR3. The J segment lost 0 bases and the V segment lost 4 bases, leaving 6 bases of the junction unmatched. The CDR3 region has the DNA TGTGCCAGCAGCAAACCGGGACAGGGGATGAACACTGAAGCTTTCTTT. This translates into CASSKPGQGMNTEAFF.

V usage is TRBV11-3 and J usage is TRBJ1-3; TRBD1 might be the D (5 bases). V lost 6 bases and J lost 0, with 18 bases in between. The CDR3 loop spans 17 amino acids. Germline loops: CDR1 SGHNT, CDR2 YENEEA. CDR3 nucleotide sequence: TGTGCCAGCAGTTCCCAGGGACCCTCGAGCTCTGGAAACACCATATATTTT. It translates to CASSSQGPSSSGNTIYF.

The rearrangement links TRBV29-1 to TRBJ1-2, with D possibly matching TRBD1 (5 bases). The CDR3 has 15 amino acids. CDR1 is SQVTM, CDR2 ANQGSEA, per germline. Trimming cost V 1 base and J 5 bases, with 17 bases left between them. The CDR3 region is CSVEGPRPEGYGYTF. In DNA form, the CDR3 reads TGCAGCGTTGAAGGTCCGCGGCCCGAGGGGTATGGCTACACCTTC.

The rearrangement links TRBV24-1 to TRBJ1-1, with 11 bases fitting TRBD1. CDR1 and CDR2 from the germline V gene are KGHDR and SFDVKD. The J segment lost 5 bases and the V segment lost 7 bases, leaving 8 bases of the junction unmatched. There are 15 residues in the CDR3. This CDR3 reads CATSPRDRGRTEAFF. The CDR3 DNA sequence: TGTGCCACCAGCCCCCGGGACAGGGGGAGGACTGAAGCTTTCTTT.

The genes are TRBV7-9 and TRBJ1-1; D remains unclear. Trimming cost V 5 bases and J 3 bases, with 13 bases left between them. Germline-derived CDR1 and CDR2 are SEHNR and FQNEAQ (reference sequence). The CDR3 is made up of 14 amino acids. The CDR3 region has the DNA TGTGCCAGCAGCCGGACCCCTCAGGACACTGAAGCTTTCTTT. Residues: CASSRTPQDTEAFF.

This chain connects TRBV28 to TRBJ2-7; 9 bases line up with TRBD2. Germline loops: CDR1 MDHEN, CDR2 SYDVKM. The CDR3 runs 17 residues. The ends lost 5 bases at V and 0 bases at J; junction bases unmatched: 11. The CDR3: CASSRGRLADYSYEQYF. In nucleotides, the CDR3 is TGTGCCAGCAGTAGGGGGAGACTAGCGGACTACTCCTACGAGCAGTACTTC. The complete variable domain, with remaining parts taken from reference TRBV28 and TRBJ2-7, reads DVKVTQSSRYLVKRTGEKVFLECVQDMDHENMFWYRQDPGLGLRLIYFSYDVKMKEKGDIPEGYSVSREKKERFSLILESASTNQTSMYLCASSRGRLADYSYEQYFGPGTRLTVT.

The gene calls are TRBV4-1 and TRBJ1-1; D call uncertain. The CDR3 spans 14 residues. The V end lost 0 bases, the J end lost 8 bases, and 13 bases lay between the germline ends. Looked up from germline, CDR1 is MGHRA and CDR2 is YSYEKL. CDR3 loop: CASSQDGSGVEAFF. For the CDR3, the DNA is TGCGCCAGCAGCCAAGATGGGTCCGGGGTGGAAGCTTTCTTT.

The chain recombines TRBV4-1 with TRBJ1-5; 8 bases agree with TRBD1. The germline gives CDR1 MGHRA, CDR2 YSYEKL. V lost 1 base, J lost 6 bases, and 8 bases stayed unmatched. The CDR3 is made up of 16 amino acids. This chain's CDR3 is CASSQGWARGPQPQHF. CDR3 bases: TGCGCCAGCAGCCAAGGATGGGCCAGGGGGCCTCAGCCCCAGCATTTT.

J is TRBJ2-7 and V is TRBV5-1; perhaps TRBD1 as D (6 bases). The ends were cut back, 7 bases at V and 4 bases at J, with 15 bases in the middle. The V gene's germline CDR1 is SGHRS and CDR2 YFSETQ. This CDR3 is 13 amino acids long. CDR3 coding DNA: TGCGCCAGCGGATCAACAGGGTCGTACGAGCAGTACTTC. Translated: CASGSTGSYEQYF.

The count of this clone is one. This chain joins TRBV4-3 and TRBJ1-2; no clear D gene. The germline V gene encodes CDR1 LGHNA and CDR2 YSLEER. This CDR3 comprises 14 residues. V lost 4 bases and J lost 4, with 13 bases in between. In DNA form, the CDR3 reads TGCGCCAGCAGCCCGGCCTCCTACAGCTATGGCTACACCTTC. Translating gives CASSPASYSYGYTF.

The V call is TRBV6-2 or TRBV6-3, the J call TRBJ2-2; D is unresolved. V lost 1 base and J 4 bases, leaving 1 base between the germline ends. Germline CDR1 is MNHEY and CDR2 is SVGEGT. The CDR3 extends over 12 amino acids. As DNA, the CDR3 is TGTGCCAGCAGTTACTTCACCGGGGAGCTGTTTTTT. This translates into CASSYFTGELFF.

The chain joins TRBV5-5 to TRBJ1-2; the D is unclear. This CDR3 region has 18 residues. Germline loops: CDR1 SGHKS, CDR2 YYEKEE (reference sequence). The ends were cut back, 0 bases at V and 2 bases at J, with 20 bases in the middle. CDR3 sequence: CASSLAGSPGLINYGYTF. Written as DNA, the CDR3 is TGTGCCAGCAGCTTGGCGGGTTCTCCGGGGTTGATAAACTATGGCTACACCTTC.

The CDR3: CASSPNTGGANHEQYF. Written as DNA, the CDR3 is TGTGCCAGCTCACCGAACACAGGGGGCGCTAACCACGAGCAGTACTTC. The genes are TRBV18 and TRBJ2-7, with 9 positions matching TRBD1. Germline-derived CDR1 and CDR2 are KGHSH and LQKENI. With 3 bases clipped from V and 5 bases from J, the junction kept 11 bases outside the gene matches. The CDR3 covers 16 residues.